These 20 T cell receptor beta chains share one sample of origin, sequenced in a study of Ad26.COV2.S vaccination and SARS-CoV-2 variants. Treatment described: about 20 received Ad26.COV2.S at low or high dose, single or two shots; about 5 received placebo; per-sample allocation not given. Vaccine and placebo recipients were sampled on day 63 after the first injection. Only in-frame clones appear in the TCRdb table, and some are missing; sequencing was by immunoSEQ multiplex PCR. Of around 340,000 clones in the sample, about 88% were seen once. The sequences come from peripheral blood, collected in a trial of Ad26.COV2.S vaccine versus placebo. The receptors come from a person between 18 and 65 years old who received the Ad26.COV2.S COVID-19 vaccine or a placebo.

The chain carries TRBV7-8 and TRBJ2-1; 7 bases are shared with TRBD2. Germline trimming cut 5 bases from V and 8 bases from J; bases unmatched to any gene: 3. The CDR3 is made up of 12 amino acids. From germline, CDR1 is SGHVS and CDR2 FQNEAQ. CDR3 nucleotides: TGTGCCAGCAGCCCTAGCGGAGATGAGCAGTTCTTC. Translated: CASSPSGDEQFF. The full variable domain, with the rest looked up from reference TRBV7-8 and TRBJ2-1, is GAGVSQSPRYKVAKRGQDVALRCDPISGHVSLFWYQQALGQGPEFLTYFQNEAQLDKSGLPSDRFFAERPEGSVSTLKIQRTQQEDSAVYLCASSPSGDEQFFGPGTRLTVL.

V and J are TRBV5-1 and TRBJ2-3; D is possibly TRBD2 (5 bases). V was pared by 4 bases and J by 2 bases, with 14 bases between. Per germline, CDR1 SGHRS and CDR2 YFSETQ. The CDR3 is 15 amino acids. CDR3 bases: TGCGCCAGCAGCCCGGTTCGGGGTGACACAGATACGCAGTATTTT. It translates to CASSPVRGDTDTQYF.

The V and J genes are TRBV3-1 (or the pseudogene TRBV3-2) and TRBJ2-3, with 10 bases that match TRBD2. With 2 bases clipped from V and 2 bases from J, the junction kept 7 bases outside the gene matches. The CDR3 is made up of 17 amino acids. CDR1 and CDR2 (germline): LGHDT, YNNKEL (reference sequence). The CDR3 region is CASSQFVAGGLTDTQYF. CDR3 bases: TGTGCCAGCAGCCAATTCGTAGCGGGGGGCCTCACAGATACGCAGTATTTT.

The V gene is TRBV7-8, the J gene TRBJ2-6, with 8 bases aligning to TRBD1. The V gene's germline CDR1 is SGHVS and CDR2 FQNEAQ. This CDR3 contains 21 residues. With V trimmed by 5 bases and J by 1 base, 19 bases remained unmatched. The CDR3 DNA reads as TGTGCCAGCAGCCCCCATCGGCTCACCCGGACAGGGAGGTCTGGGGCCAACGTCCTGACTTTC. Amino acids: CASSPHRLTRTGRSGANVLTF.

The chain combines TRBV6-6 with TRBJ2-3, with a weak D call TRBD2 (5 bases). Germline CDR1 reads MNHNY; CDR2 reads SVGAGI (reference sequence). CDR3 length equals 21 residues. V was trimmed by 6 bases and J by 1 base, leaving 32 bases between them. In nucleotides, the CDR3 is TGTGCCAGCAGCTTCTCCGTACCAAGTAGCCGGACTCCCCGGGGCACAGATACGCAGTATTTT. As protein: CASSFSVPSSRTPRGTDTQYF.

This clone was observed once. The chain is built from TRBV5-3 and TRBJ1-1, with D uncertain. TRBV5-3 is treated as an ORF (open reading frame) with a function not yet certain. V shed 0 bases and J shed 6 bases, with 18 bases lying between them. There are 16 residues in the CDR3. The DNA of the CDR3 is TGTGCCAGAAGCTTGGAGAGGATTAGGTTTTCGGCTGAAGCTTTCTTT. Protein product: CARSLERIRFSAEAFF.

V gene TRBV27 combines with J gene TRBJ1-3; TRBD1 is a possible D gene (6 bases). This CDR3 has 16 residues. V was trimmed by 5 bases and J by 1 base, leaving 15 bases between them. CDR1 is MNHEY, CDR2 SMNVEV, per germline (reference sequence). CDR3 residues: CASSPAQGRSGNTIYF. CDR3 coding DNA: TGTGCCAGCAGTCCGGCCCAGGGGAGATCTGGAAACACCATATATTTT.

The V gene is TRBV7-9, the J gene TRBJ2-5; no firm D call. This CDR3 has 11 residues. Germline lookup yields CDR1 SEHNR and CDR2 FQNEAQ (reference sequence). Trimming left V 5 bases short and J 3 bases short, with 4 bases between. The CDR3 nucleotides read TGTGCCAGCAGCGCAGAAGAGACCCAGTACTTC. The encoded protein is CASSAEETQYF.

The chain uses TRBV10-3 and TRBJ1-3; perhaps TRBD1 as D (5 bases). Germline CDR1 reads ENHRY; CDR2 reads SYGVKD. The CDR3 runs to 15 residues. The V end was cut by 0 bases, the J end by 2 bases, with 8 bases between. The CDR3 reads CAISESTVTGNTIYF. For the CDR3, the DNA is TGTGCCATCAGTGAGTCGACAGTTACTGGAAACACCATATATTTT.

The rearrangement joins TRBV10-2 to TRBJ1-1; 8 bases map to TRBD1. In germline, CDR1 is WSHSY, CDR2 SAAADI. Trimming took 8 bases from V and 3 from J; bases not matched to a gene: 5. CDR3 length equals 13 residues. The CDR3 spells CASRLDRDTEAFF. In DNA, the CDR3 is TGCGCCAGCCGCTTGGACAGGGACACTGAAGCTTTCTTT.

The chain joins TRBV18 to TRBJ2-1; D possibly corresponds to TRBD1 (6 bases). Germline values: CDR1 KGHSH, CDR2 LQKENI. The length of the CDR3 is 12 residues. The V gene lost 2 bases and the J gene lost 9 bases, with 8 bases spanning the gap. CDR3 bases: TGTGCCAGCTCACCAACAGGGTTTGAGCAGTTCTTC. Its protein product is CASSPTGFEQFF.

The CDR3 nucleotides are TGTGCCAGCAGTCACGGCACTGAAGCTTTCTTT. This codes for CASSHGTEAFF. The chain employs TRBV6-2 or TRBV6-3 and TRBJ1-1, with no clear D. V was shortened by 5 bases and J by 4 bases, with 5 bases between the two germline ends. Per the germline V gene, CDR1 is MNHEY and CDR2 is SVGEGT. This CDR3 has 11 residues.

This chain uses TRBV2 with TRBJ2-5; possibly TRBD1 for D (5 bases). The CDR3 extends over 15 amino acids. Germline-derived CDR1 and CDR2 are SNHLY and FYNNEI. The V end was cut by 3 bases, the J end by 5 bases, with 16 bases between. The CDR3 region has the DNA TGTGCCAGCAGTGATGGTCTACAGGCCAGGGAGACCCAGTACTTC. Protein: CASSDGLQARETQYF.

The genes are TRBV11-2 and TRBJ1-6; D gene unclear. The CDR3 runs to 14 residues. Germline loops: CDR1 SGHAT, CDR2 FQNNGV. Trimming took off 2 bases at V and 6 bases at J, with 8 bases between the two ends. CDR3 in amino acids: CASSLSGSNSPLHF. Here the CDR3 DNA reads TGTGCCAGCAGCTTATCGGGATCTAATTCACCCCTCCACTTT.

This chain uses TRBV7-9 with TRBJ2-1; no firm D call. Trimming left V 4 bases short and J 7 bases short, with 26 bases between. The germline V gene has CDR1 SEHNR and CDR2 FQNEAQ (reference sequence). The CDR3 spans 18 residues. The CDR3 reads CASSSPAFGIAAWNEQFF. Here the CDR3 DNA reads TGTGCCAGCAGCTCCCCCGCATTTGGTATCGCGGCGTGGAATGAGCAGTTCTTC.

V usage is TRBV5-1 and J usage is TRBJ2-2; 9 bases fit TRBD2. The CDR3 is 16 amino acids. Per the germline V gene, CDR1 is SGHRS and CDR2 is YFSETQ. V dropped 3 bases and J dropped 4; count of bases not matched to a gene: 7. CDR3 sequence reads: CASSSPGLAVTGELFF. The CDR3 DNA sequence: TGCGCCAGCAGCTCCCCGGGACTAGCCGTCACCGGGGAGCTGTTTTTT.

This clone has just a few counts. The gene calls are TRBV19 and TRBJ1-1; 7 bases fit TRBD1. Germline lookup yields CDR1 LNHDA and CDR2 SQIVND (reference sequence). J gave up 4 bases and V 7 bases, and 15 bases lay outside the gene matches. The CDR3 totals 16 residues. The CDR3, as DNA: TGTGCCAGTACAGATCGGGGGACAGCCTACGGCACTGAAGCTTTCTTT. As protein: CASTDRGTAYGTEAFF.

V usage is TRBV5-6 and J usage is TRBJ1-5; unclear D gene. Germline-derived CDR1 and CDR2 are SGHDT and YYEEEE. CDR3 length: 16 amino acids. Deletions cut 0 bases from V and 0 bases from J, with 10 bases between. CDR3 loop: CASSLAGRYSNQPQHF. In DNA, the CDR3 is TGTGCCAGCAGCTTGGCGGGGAGATATAGCAATCAGCCCCAGCATTTT.

CDR3: CASRATGATNEKLFF. The CDR3, as DNA: TGTGCCAGCAGGGCAACGGGGGCGACTAATGAAAAACTGTTTTTT. The rearrangement uses TRBV6-5 and TRBJ1-4; D possibly corresponds to TRBD1 (6 bases). Trimming took off 6 bases at V and 2 bases at J, with 13 bases between the two ends. Germline CDR1 is MNHEY and CDR2 is SVGAGI. The CDR3 is 15 residues long.

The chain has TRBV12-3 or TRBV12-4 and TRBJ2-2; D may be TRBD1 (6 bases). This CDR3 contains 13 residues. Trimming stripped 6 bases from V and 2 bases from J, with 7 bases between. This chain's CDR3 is CASRGTNTGELFF. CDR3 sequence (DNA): TGTGCCAGCAGGGGGACAAACACCGGGGAGCTGTTTTTT.